This T cell receptor beta chain was identified in a study of metastatic and nonmetastatic thyroid tumors (dated by TCRdb to 2018 to 2021). Background for the entire study: Repertoires from peripheral blood and from tumor or nodule tissue samples of malignant and benign thyroid patients were compared.

No patient had received any treatment before thyroid surgery. Using T-cell receptor beta sequencing, the researchers looked back retrospectively at clinical samples from patients, gathered between about 2011 and 2019. This clone was counted ten times or more. This clone's antigen is unknown. Base qualities are missing; no much larger clone stands one base away. On the study overall, not on this receptor specifically: In both blood and tumor samples, TCR beta diversity was reported to be significantly higher in malignant tumors than in benign nodules.

Library preparation was by PCR. The run used an Illumina HiSeq 4000. The TCR beta-chain CDR3 region of each patient was profiled by high-throughput sequencing. In the original analysis: A classifier to discriminate distant-metastatic papillary thyroid cancer patients was built from CDR3 differences across clinicopathological groups. The Shannon index was used to assess repertoire diversity, and the Morisita-Horn index was used to assess tumor-blood repertoire similarity. TCRdb ran its own pipeline on the public reads, namely fastp trimming at Q25 and MiXCR clone calling, and kept in-frame beta chains. The V and J calls come from TCRdb's annotation, not from the publication. This sample lists approximately 32,000 clones; 18% were detected once. The biggest ten clones account for about 10% of the sample. Taken from the germline V gene, the CDR1 and CDR2 loops are SGHNT and YENEEA. Including the terminal cysteine and phenylalanine, the CDR3 comprises 15 residues. The DNA shown is the 45-base CDR3, in frame from base 1. V is cut back by 8 bases and J by 0 bases, with 6 bases in the junction unmatched.

The sequenced sample was blood. The clonotype comes from a female donor with papillary thyroid cancer or a benign thyroid nodule (not recorded which). Some clones in this sample may be carry-over from other donors' samples. Recombination connected TRBV11-3 to TRBJ2-1; 8 junctional bases match TRBD2. At the DNA level, the sequence is TGTGCCAGCGCGGGGGGCCCCAGCTCCTACAATGAGCAGTTCTTC. Its translation reads: CASAGGPSSYNEQFF.